This T cell receptor (beta chain) was recovered during a study of blood T cell repertoires in COVID-19. Clones were sequenced by immunoSEQ multiplex PCR, and TCRdb holds only the in-frame ones, with some missing. The top ten hold 7% to 9% of the sample, which has about 140,000 clones, roughly 80% seen once. J lost 4 bases, V lost 8 bases, and 7 bases had no gene match. The CDR3 is made up of 14 amino acids. Germline lookup yields CDR1 MNHEY and CDR2 SMNVEV (reference sequence). Material for sequencing was peripheral blood. The receptor comes from a man in his forties or fifties with active or convalescent COVID-19. The chain carries TRBV27 and TRBJ2-3; 9 nucleotides line up with TRBD2. The CDR3 loop reads CASSASGISDTQYF. The CDR3 DNA is TGTGCCAGCTCGGCTAGCGGGATATCAGATACGCAGTATTTT.